The clone carrying this T cell receptor (beta chain) was counted between two and nine times. Trimming left V 2 bases short and J 3 bases short, with 8 bases between. The CDR3 covers 13 residues. Germline loops: CDR1 MGHRA, CDR2 YSYEKL. The CDR3 regions of TCR beta were amplified from RNA transcripts. The HTBI primer set was used in a first-round RT-PCR of the TCR CDR3. TCRdb passed the multiplex PCR reads through MiXCR, listing each CDR3 protein once. The table includes approximately 300,000 distinct CDR3 sequences, around a sixth detected once. These data belong to a study of T cells in Graves' hyperthyroidism and ophthalmopathy.

The sample comprised blood. The V call is TRBV4-1, the J call TRBJ2-7; D is uncertain. The sequence was collected from a man aged 25-45 years with Graves' hyperthyroidism. The CDR3 DNA sequence: TGCGCCAGCAGCCAAACCAGCGACTACGAGCAGTACTTC. This codes for CASSQTSDYEQYF.